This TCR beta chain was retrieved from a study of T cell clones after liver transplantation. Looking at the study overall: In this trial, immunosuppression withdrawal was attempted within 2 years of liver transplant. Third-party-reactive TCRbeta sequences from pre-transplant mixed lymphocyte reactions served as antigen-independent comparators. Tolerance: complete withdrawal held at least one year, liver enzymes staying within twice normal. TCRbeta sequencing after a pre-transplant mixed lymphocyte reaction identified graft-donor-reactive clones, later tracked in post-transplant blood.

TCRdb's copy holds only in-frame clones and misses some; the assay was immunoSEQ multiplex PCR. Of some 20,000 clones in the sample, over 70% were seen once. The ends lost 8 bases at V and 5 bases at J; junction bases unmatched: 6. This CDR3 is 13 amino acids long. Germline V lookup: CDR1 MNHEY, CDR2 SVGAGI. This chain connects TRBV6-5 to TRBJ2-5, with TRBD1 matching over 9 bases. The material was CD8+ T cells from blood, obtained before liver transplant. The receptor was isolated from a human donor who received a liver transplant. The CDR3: CASGTGTLETQYF. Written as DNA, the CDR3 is TGTGCCAGCGGGACAGGGACGCTGGAGACCCAGTACTTC.